This T cell receptor beta chain originates from a study of T cell responses to AZD1222 COVID-19 vaccine. About the study: Pooling of second doses given at about 4 or about 12 weeks was done. General study findings and limits: Most donors were white British, females outnumbered males, and clonal diversity was possibly underestimated. At 160-218 and 743-854, vaccine-associated CD4 TCRs were dominant, and they spanned spike.

Germline CDR1 reads KGHSH; CDR2 reads LQKENI. The junction had 7 bases not matched to a gene; V was cut back by 1 base and J by 5 bases. This CDR3 is 15 amino acids long. Worth noting for this clone: As yet, its antigen is unknown.

Clones were read by immunoSEQ multiplex PCR, and TCRdb kept only the in-frame ones, dropping some. Of more than 85,000 clones listed, about 90% are singletons. The TCR comes from an adult in good health. This chain connects TRBV18 to TRBJ2-5; 7 bases are a match to TRBD1. The starting material was peripheral blood, obtained on day 0 of AZD1222 vaccination. The CDR3 loop is CASSPQSDREETQYF. CDR3 DNA sequence: TGTGCCAGCTCACCACAATCTGACAGGGAGGAGACCCAGTACTTC.